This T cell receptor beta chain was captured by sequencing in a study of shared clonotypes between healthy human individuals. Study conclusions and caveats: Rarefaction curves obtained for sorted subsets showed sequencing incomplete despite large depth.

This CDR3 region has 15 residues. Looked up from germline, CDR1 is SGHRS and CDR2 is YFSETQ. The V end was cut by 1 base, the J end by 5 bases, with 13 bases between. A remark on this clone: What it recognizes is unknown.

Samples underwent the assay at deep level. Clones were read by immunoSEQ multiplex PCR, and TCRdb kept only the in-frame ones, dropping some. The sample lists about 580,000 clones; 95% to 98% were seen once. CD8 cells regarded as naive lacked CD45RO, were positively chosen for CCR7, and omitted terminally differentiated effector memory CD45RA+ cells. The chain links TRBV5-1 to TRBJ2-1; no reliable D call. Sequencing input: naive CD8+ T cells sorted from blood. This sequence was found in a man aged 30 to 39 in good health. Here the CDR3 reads CASSLKLPVDNEQFF. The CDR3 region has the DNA TGCGCCAGCAGCTTGAAACTGCCGGTCGACAATGAGCAGTTCTTC.